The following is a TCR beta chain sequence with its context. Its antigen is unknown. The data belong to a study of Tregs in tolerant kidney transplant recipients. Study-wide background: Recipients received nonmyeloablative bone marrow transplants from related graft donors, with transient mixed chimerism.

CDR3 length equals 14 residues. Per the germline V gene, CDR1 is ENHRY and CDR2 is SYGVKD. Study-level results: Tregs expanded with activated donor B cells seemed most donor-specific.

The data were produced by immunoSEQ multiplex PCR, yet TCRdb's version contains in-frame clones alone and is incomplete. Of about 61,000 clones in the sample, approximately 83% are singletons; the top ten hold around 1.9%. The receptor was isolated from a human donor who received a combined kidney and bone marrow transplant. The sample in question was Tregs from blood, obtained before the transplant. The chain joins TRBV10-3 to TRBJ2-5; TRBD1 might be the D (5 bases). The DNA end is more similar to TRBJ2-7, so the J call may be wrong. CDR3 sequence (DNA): TGTGCCATCAGTGAGGCAGGGAAGACCTACGAGCAGTACTTC. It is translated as CAISEAGKTYEQYF.